This T cell receptor (beta chain) was found in a study of Ad26.COV2.S vaccination and SARS-CoV-2 variants. From germline, CDR1 is MNHEY and CDR2 SVGAGI. This CDR3 contains 13 residues. The V end lost 5 bases, the J end lost 4 bases, and 11 bases lay between the germline ends. Treatment here: some 20 received Ad26.COV2.S at low or high dose, single or two shots; five or six received placebo; per-sample allocation not given. Samples were taken on day 63 after the first vaccine or placebo injection. Generated by immunoSEQ multiplex PCR, the TCRdb table keeps only in-frame clones and is missing some. The sample includes 400,000 to 450,000 clones, around nine tenths of them seen just once.

The chain uses TRBV6-5 and TRBJ1-2; D call uncertain. This receptor was obtained from a person aged 18-60 years who received the Ad26.COV2.S COVID-19 vaccine or a placebo. The sample in question was peripheral blood, obtained in a trial of Ad26.COV2.S vaccine versus placebo. In DNA form, the CDR3 reads TGTGCCAGCAGTATGTATGTCCGCTATGGCTACACCTTC. This translates into CASSMYVRYGYTF.